Sequencing of this TCR beta chain was carried out in a study of blood T cell repertoires in COVID-19. Study summary: Samples representing acute and convalescent COVID-19 were sourced from the United States, Italy and Spain.

Profiled with immunoSEQ multiplex PCR; TCRdb holds only in-frame clones, not every one. The repertoire holds approximately 190,000 clones, more than 85% seen once, with 20% to 25% in the top ten. V lost 6 bases, J lost 6 bases, and 4 bases stayed unmatched. Germline values: CDR1 ENHRY, CDR2 SYGVKD. The CDR3 loop spans 13 amino acids. Categorization into cohorts depended on clinical history that participants reported. Material for sequencing was PBMCs or T cells enriched from blood (not recorded which). The chain employs TRBV10-3 and TRBJ2-1; 8 bases fit TRBD2. This TCR was recovered from a middle-aged woman in a cohort exposed to, infected with or recovered from COVID-19 (not recorded which). CDR3 in amino acids: CAIRGLDFNEQFF. CDR3 bases: TGTGCCATCAGGGGACTAGACTTCAATGAGCAGTTCTTC.